A selection of T cell receptor beta chains follows, all from one sample in a study of control samples from healthy donors and cancer patients. The repertoire was sequenced with immunoSEQ multiplex PCR; TCRdb's copy has only in-frame clones and lacks some. The table records about 130,000 clones, 85% to 95% of them present only once. Sequencing was performed on PBMCs. Source of these receptors: a man aged 50-59 years with head and neck cancer. Both conserved end residues are part of each CDR3. Fields, in order: J gene, V gene, CDR3 length, D gene, CDR3 protein. D genes are given only for firm matches.

>TRBJ2-7|TRBV11-2|15|NA
CASSTLAGQGYEQYF
>TRBJ2-7|TRBV5-1|13|TRBD1
CASSATGGFEQYF
>TRBJ1-1|TRBV5-1|13|NA
CASSHDRNTEAFF
>TRBJ1-1|TRBV4-3|12|NA
CASSHEDTEAFF
>TRBJ1-3|TRBV6-6|14|TRBD1
CASTGTGAGNTIYF
>TRBJ1-3|TRBV6-5|13|NA
CASSYSSGNTIYF
>TRBJ1-1|TRBV6-6|15|NA
CASSNPPEMNTEAFF
>TRBJ2-4|TRBV7-2|15|NA
CASSPRVAGAQVQYF
>TRBJ1-2|TRBV27|17|NA
CASSLYADPVQGYGYTF
>TRBJ1-2|TRBV19|16|NA
CASSITGRTIPYGYTF
>TRBJ2-7|TRBV4-1|18|TRBD1
CASSQPGQRLLRSYEQYF
>TRBJ2-1|TRBV3-1/TRBV3-2|14|NA
CASSQGGTGDEQFF
>TRBJ2-1|TRBV7-7|14|NA
CASSPTRGDNEQFF
>TRBJ2-2|TRBV7-9|16|NA
CASSPNPGSTTGELFF
>TRBJ1-4|TRBV7-3|13|NA
CASRPGLGEKLFF
>TRBJ1-4|TRBV5-1|15|NA
CASSSSAGAREKLFF
>TRBJ2-3|TRBV21-1|15|NA
CASSTRDRYTDTQYF
>TRBJ2-1|TRBV6-2/TRBV6-3|13|NA
CASSYSFGNEQFF
>TRBJ2-1|TRBV7-2|13|NA
CASSWTVPNEQFF
>TRBJ2-5|TRBV18|13|NA
CASSPRLAETQYF
>TRBJ1-6|TRBV5-8|15|NA
CASSLAGSRNSPLHF
>TRBJ2-7|TRBV6-5|15|TRBD1
CASSYTPGQGYEQYF
>TRBJ2-3|TRBV7-9|15|NA
CASSPRAGNTDTQYF
>TRBJ2-3|TRBV5-5|14|NA
CALPPGGTPDTQYF
>TRBJ2-1|TRBV19|17|NA
CASSIGGPLSSYNEQFF
>TRBJ2-1|TRBV6-1|14|NA
CASSEAHGDNEQFF
>TRBJ1-4|TRBV3-1/TRBV3-2|14|NA
CASSQGGIGEKLFF
>TRBJ1-4|TRBV9|13|NA
CASSVSTNEKLFF
>TRBJ2-7|TRBV7-8|15|NA
CASSLGVGRPSEQYF
>TRBJ2-2|TRBV7-3|15|NA
CASSLLTANTGELFF
>TRBJ1-1|TRBV20-1|13|NA
CSASTGRNTEAFF
>TRBJ2-1|TRBV9|16|NA
CASSPPGRGRVHEQFF
>TRBJ1-1|TRBV23-1|15|NA
CASSQSIWGRDEAFF
>TRBJ1-1|TRBV18|14|TRBD1
CASSLGQGVAEAFF
>TRBJ2-7|TRBV19|15|TRBD2
CASSIAASGVYEQYF
>TRBJ1-5|TRBV5-5|16|NA
CASSFSPGNSNQPQHF
>TRBJ2-2|TRBV19|18|NA
CASSIRSGRGPNTGELFF
>TRBJ2-7|TRBV9|14|TRBD1
CASTSGTGGPEQYF
>TRBJ2-6|TRBV5-1|15|TRBD1
CASSSWTGGANVLTF
>TRBJ2-7|TRBV3-1/TRBV3-2|17|TRBD1
CASSSCSKQGAKYEQYF
>TRBJ2-5|TRBV6-6|13|TRBD2
CASSPGGGETQYF
>TRBJ2-3|TRBV7-3|13|NA
CASSSTRTDTQYF
>TRBJ2-5|TRBV5-1|13|NA
CASSLADQETQYF
>TRBJ1-2|TRBV5-6|18|NA
CASSLLRGPTGPDYGYTF
>TRBJ2-2|TRBV7-9|19|NA
CASRGFLRTTRQGRAPLFF
>TRBJ1-6|TRBV3-1/TRBV3-2|13|NA
CASSNTGGSPLHF
>TRBJ2-6|TRBV19|16|NA
CASSMRLGSGANVLTF
>TRBJ2-5|TRBV5-4|16|NA
CASSGGTERSQETQYF
>TRBJ2-1|TRBV4-3|20|NA
CASSQDKRTTSTSRLNEQFF
>TRBJ2-7|TRBV6-5|14|NA
CASTPLAGENEQYF
>TRBJ2-2|TRBV29-1|14|NA
CSVESDENAGELFF
>TRBJ1-1|TRBV2|14|TRBD1
CASNVPGQGEGSFF
>TRBJ2-2|TRBV13|16|TRBD1
CASSPPDRAETGELFF
>TRBJ2-5|TRBV29-1|13|NA
CSVEGGGGETQYF
>TRBJ1-6|TRBV3-1/TRBV3-2|17|NA
CASSQELRGTNNSPLHF
>TRBJ1-1|TRBV12-3/TRBV12-4|12|TRBD1
CASNDRATEAFF